The rows below give T cell receptor beta chains drawn from one sample of a study of radiotherapy plus CTLA-4 blockade in lung cancer. Sequenced by immunoSEQ multiplex PCR; TCRdb stores in-frame clones only, minus some. The sample includes 50,000 or so clones, roughly 88% of them seen just once. Sequences were derived from peripheral blood, sampled from a patient treated with radiotherapy plus ipilimumab. These receptors all come from a human donor with non-small cell lung cancer whose response to radiotherapy plus ipilimumab could not be evaluated. Each CDR3 is given with its conserved first and last residue. A D gene is named only where the DNA matches it firmly. Rows may omit the clone size; those that give it use once, few, many or a size class.

TRBJ2-1,few,TRBV14,TRBD2,CASSQVSSGINEQFF,TGTGCCAGCAGCCAAGTTTCTAGCGGCATTAATGAGCAGTTCTTC
TRBJ2-4,.,TRBV10-1,.,CASSDRTGFLAKNIQYF,TGCGCCAGCAGTGACCGGACGGGATTCTTAGCCAAAAACATTCAGTACTTC
TRBJ1-3,.,TRBV9,.,CASSVDRVGNTIYF,TGTGCCAGCAGCGTAGACAGGGTGGGAAACACCATATATTTT
TRBJ2-2,.,TRBV25-1,TRBD1,CASSDRHTGARRTGELFF,TGTGCCAGCAGTGACAGGCATACAGGGGCTCGTCGAACCGGGGAGCTGTTTTTT
TRBJ2-1,.,TRBV18,TRBD1,CASSPDRDNEQFF,TGTGCCAGCTCACCCGACAGGGACAATGAGCAGTTCTTC
TRBJ1-1,.,TRBV2,.,CASNRQPMNTEAFF,TGTGCCAGCAATAGACAACCTATGAACACTGAAGCTTTCTTT
TRBJ1-1,.,TRBV4-1,.,CASSQGRGITEAFF,TGCGCCAGCAGCCAAGGCCGGGGGATCACTGAAGCTTTCTTT
TRBJ1-6,.,TRBV10-3,.,CAISDPLDRNGSPLHF,TGTGCCATCAGTGACCCTCTGGACAGAAACGGCTCACCCCTCCACTTT
TRBJ2-1,.,TRBV29-1,TRBD1,CSTGQGGRREQFF,TGCAGCACCGGACAGGGGGGACGTCGAGAGCAGTTCTTC
TRBJ2-5,.,TRBV5-1,.,CASSLTHREQETQYF,TGCGCCAGCAGCCTTACCCACAGGGAACAAGAGACCCAGTACTTC
TRBJ2-7,.,TRBV6-5,.,CACKTMLSSYEQYF,TGTGCCTGTAAAACTATGCTCAGCTCCTACGAGCAGTACTTC
TRBJ1-6,.,TRBV7-2,TRBD1,CASSQDRGGPPLHF,TGTGCCAGCAGCCAGGACAGGGGGGGTCCACCCCTCCACTTT
TRBJ1-2,.,TRBV18,.,CASSRAGDYGYTF,TGTGCCAGCTCACGAGCAGGGGACTATGGCTACACCTTC
TRBJ2-7,.,TRBV10-2,.,CASRSATSSYEQYF,TGCGCCAGCAGGTCGGCCACTAGCTCCTACGAGCAGTACTTC
TRBJ2-7,.,TRBV9,.,CASSVGQGGLYEQYF,TGTGCCAGCAGCGTAGGGCAGGGGGGTTTATACGAGCAGTACTTC
TRBJ2-7,.,TRBV28,.,CASNSRGSSISYEQYF,TGTGCCAGCAACTCCCGCGGCTCCTCCATCTCCTACGAGCAGTACTTC
TRBJ1-4,.,TRBV2,TRBD1,CANRAGTGASNEKLFF,TGTGCCAACCGAGCCGGGACAGGGGCCTCGAATGAAAAACTGTTTTTT
TRBJ2-5,.,TRBV4-3,.,CASSQGSFRLQETQYF,TGCGCCAGCAGCCAAGGAAGTTTCAGGCTTCAAGAGACCCAGTACTTC
TRBJ1-6,medium-sized,TRBV2,TRBD1,CASSFTSDRGSSYNSPLHF,TGTGCCAGCAGCTTCACCTCCGACAGGGGGAGCTCCTATAATTCACCCCTCCACTTT
TRBJ2-6,.,TRBV6-1,.,CASSEGSADSLFSGANVLTF,TGTGCCAGCAGTGAGGGGTCTGCGGACAGTCTATTCTCTGGGGCCAACGTCCTGACTTTC
TRBJ1-5,.,TRBV19,TRBD1,CASRPTGKVQPQHF,TGTGCCAGTAGGCCGACAGGGAAGGTTCAGCCCCAGCATTTT
TRBJ1-1,.,TRBV6-4,.,CASSELSSTEAFF,TGTGCCAGCAGTGAACTTTCCTCCACTGAAGCTTTCTTT